This T cell receptor (beta chain) was profiled in a study of blood T cell repertoires in COVID-19. Turning to the study itself: The origin of the acute and convalescent COVID-19 samples was the United States, Italy and Spain. PBMCs, B-cell-depleted T cells, or T cells provided the cDNA or gDNA that made up the material.

In the source study's methods: Using reference gene primer amplification, nucleated cell counts were estimated. Measured with immunoSEQ multiplex PCR; TCRdb has only the in-frame clones, and not every one. The V and J calls and clone size are taken from that table; D and trimming were inferred from the DNA. The table lists some 87,000 clones, roughly 76% of them singletons. The CDR3 runs 15 residues. The germline V gene encodes CDR1 MGHDK and CDR2 SYGVNS. Trimming removed 3 bases from V and 5 bases from J; junction bases left unmatched: 3. This TCR was recovered from a woman older than 75 with active or convalescent COVID-19. The sample was peripheral blood. V is TRBV25-1 and J is TRBJ1-5, with 11 bases that match TRBD1. The CDR3 region is CASSDGDRGDQPQHF. Written as DNA, the CDR3 is TGTGCCAGCAGTGACGGGGACAGGGGGGATCAGCCCCAGCATTTT.